The entry that follows covers one T cell receptor beta chain sequence. Its antigen is still unknown. These data originate in a study of OX40 agonist ivuxolimab in advanced cancers. Background on the study: Of mixed ages from roughly 23 to 80 and averaging about 60 years, the group was more than 65% male. Allowance was made for prior anti-PD-1, anti-PD-L1 or anti-CTLA-4 therapy, and about 40% had some.

The CDR3 covers 13 residues. The germline V and J ends were trimmed by 0 bases and 8 bases, with 9 bases remaining between them. Germline values: CDR1 SGHNT, CDR2 YYREEE (reference sequence). Researchers took blood at baseline, on cycle 4 day 1, and on cycle 7 day 1. Profiling relied on immunoSEQ multiplex PCR, and the TCRdb table lists in-frame clones only, not all of them. The data hold 45,000 to 55,000 clones, with approximately 81% observed a single time. The study's findings and limits: More expanded clones were found, on average, in CD8+ than in CD4+ T cells.

This sample comprised CD4+ or CD8+ T cells sorted from blood, obtained in a trial of the OX40 agonist ivuxolimab. This sequence originates from an adult with an advanced solid tumor such as melanoma, head and neck, liver or kidney cancer. The chain links TRBV5-4 to TRBJ2-1; D possibly corresponds to TRBD1 (6 bases). CDR3 protein: CASSLDGGYEQFF. In nucleotides, the CDR3 is TGTGCCAGCAGCTTGGATGGGGGCTATGAGCAGTTCTTC.